This T cell receptor beta chain appears in the sequencing data of a study of OX40 agonist ivuxolimab in advanced cancers. Background on the study: Hepatocellular carcinoma, melanoma, renal cell or head and neck cancer was diagnosed in the dose-escalation patients.

The CDR3 is made up of 14 amino acids. Overall study findings and caveats: Among expanded peripheral T cells, antigen specificity went undetermined. At 0.1 to 3.0 mg/kg and by week 6, CD4+ and CD8+ T cells in the blood had expanded clonally.

Repertoires were generated with immunoSEQ multiplex PCR, while TCRdb's copy carries only in-frame clones and drops some. The data show 30,000 to 45,000 clones, 82% seen once. As concerns this clone: Its antigen is undetermined.

Anyone with autoimmune disease history or systemic immunosuppression was excluded. Material: CD4+ or CD8+ T cells sorted from blood, obtained in a trial of the OX40 agonist ivuxolimab. The J gene is TRBJ2-3, the V gene TRBV21-1; TRBD2 was called by the table and not checked on the DNA. TRBV21-1 is tagged as a pseudogene. This TCR derives from an adult with an advanced solid tumor such as melanoma, head and neck, liver or kidney cancer. The CDR3 protein is CASGKEERTDTQYF. CDR3 bases: TGTGCCAGCGGCAAAGAGGAGCGTACAGATACGCAGTATTTT.